The source of this T cell receptor (beta chain) is a study of shared clonotypes between healthy human individuals. Regarding the study as a whole: In general, naive subsets displayed greater estimated richness than memory subsets did.

About this clone itself: Its antigen is currently unknown.

This CDR3 is built from 16 residues. The V segment lost 6 bases and the J segment 2 bases; nucleotides outside the gene matches: 10. Germline CDR1 and CDR2: MNHNY and SVGAGI (reference sequence). Here immunoSEQ multiplex PCR was the method, and the copy in TCRdb shows in-frame clones only, minus some. The sample shows 2 million to 3 million clones, 93% of them seen only once. Specimen: naive CD4+ T cells from PBMCs. The subset denotes: CD45RA+ positively selected. The source is a man younger than 35 in good health. Some clones in this sample may be carry-over from other donors' samples. V and J are TRBV6-6 and TRBJ1-5; 7 positions agree with TRBD1. The CDR3 loop is CASRPPTGDGNQPQHF. CDR3 in DNA: TGTGCCAGCAGGCCCCCCACAGGGGATGGCAATCAGCCCCAGCATTTT.